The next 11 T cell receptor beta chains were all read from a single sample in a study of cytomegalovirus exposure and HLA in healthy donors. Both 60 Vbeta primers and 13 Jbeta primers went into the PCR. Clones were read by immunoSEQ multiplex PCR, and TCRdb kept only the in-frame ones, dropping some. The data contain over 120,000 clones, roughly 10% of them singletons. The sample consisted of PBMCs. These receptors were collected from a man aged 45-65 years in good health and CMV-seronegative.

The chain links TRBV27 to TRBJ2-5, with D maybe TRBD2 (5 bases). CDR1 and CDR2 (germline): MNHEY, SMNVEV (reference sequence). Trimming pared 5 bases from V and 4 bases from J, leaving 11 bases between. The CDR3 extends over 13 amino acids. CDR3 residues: CASSPREGETQYF. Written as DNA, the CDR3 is TGTGCCAGCAGTCCACGGGAAGGAGAGACCCAGTACTTC.

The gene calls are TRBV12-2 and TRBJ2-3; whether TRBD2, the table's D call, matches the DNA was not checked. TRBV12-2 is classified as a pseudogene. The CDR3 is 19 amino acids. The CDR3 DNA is TGTGCAAGTCGCTTAGCGGAAGGGACTAGCGTTACACTCACAGATACGCAGTATTTT. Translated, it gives CASRLAEGTSVTLTDTQYF.

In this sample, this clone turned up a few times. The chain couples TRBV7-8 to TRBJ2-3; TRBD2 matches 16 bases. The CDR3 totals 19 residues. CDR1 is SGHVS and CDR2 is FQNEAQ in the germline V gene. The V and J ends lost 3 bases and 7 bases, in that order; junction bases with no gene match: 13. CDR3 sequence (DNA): TGTGCCAGCAGCTTGGGACTAGCGGGGGGGGGAACTACCCGCAATACGCAGTATTTT. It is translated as CASSLGLAGGGTTRNTQYF. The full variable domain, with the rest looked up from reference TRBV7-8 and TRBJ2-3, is GAGVSQSPRYKVAKRGQDVALRCDPISGHVSLFWYQQALGQGPEFLTYFQNEAQLDKSGLPSDRFFAERPEGSVSTLKIQRTQQEDSAVYLCASSLGLAGGGTTRNTQYFGPGTRLTVL.

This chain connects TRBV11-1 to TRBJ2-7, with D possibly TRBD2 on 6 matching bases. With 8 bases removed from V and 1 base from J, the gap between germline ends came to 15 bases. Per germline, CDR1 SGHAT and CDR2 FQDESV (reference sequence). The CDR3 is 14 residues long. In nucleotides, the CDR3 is TGTGCCAGCTCAAATGGGAGGCCTTCCTACGAGCAGTACTTC. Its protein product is CASSNGRPSYEQYF.

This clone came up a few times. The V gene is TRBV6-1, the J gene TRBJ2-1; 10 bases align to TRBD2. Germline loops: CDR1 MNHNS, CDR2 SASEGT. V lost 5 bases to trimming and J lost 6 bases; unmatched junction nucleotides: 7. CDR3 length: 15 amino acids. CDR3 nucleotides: TGTGCCAGCAGTACCGGGACTAGCGCTTCCAATGAGCAGTTCTTC. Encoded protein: CASSTGTSASNEQFF.

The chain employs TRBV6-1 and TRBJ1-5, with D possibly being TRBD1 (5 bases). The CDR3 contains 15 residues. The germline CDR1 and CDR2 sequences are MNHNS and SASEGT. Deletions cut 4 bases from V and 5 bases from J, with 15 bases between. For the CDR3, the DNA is TGTGCCAGCAGTGCGGGGCGGGGGATCGATCAGCCCCAGCATTTT. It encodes CASSAGRGIDQPQHF.

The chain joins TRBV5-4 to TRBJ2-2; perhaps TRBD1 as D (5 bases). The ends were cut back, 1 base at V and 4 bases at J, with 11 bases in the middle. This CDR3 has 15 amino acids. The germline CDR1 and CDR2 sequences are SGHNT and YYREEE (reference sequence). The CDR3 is CASSLRGTVTGELFF. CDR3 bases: TGTGCCAGCAGCTTGAGGGGCACGGTCACCGGGGAGCTGTTTTTT. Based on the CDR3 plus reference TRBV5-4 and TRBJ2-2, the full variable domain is ETGVTQSPTHLIKTRGQQVTLRCSSQSGHNTVSWYQQALGQGPQFIFQYYREEENGRGNFPPRFSGLQFPNYSSELNVNALELDDSALYLCASSLRGTVTGELFFGEGSRLTVL.

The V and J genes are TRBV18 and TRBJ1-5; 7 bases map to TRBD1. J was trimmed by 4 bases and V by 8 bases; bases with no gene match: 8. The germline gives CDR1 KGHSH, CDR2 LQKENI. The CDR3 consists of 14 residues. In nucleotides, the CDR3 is TGTGCCAGCCGCGACAGGGACGGGAATCAGCCCCAGCATTTT. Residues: CASRDRDGNQPQHF.

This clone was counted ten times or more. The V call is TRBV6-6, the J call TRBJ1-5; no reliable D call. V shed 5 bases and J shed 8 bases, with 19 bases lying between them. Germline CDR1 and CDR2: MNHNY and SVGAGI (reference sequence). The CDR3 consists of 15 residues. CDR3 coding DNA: TGTGCCAGCAGTCCGGGTCAGCCCTCTGTTAAGCCCCAGCATTTT. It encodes CASSPGQPSVKPQHF.

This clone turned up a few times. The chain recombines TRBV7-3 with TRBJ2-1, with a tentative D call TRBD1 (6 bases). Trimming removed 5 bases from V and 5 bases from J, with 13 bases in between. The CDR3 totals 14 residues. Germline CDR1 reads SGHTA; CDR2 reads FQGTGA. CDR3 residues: CASSLAGANNEQFF. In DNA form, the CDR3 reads TGTGCCAGCAGCCTCGCAGGGGCCAACAATGAGCAGTTCTTC.

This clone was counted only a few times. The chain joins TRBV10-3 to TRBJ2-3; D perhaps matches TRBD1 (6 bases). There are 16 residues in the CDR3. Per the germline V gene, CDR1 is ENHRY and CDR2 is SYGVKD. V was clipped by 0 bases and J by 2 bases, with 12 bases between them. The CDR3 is CAISESVRGDTDTQYF. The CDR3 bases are TGTGCCATCAGTGAGTCGGTCAGGGGCGACACAGATACGCAGTATTTT.